The 11 T cell receptor beta chains presented below share a single source sample, sequenced in a study of blood T cells in healthy people across ages. Primers used in a second PCR of about 6 to 11 cycles were a sample-barcoded 5' primer and a J-beta primer mix. From the 5' RACE reads, TCRdb called clonotypes with MiXCR, one entry per CDR3 protein. The profile shows fewer than 1,200,000 distinct CDR3 sequences, around 27% of them singletons. These data were also filed under a second study, of T cells of mothers and their children.

The sequencing sample was made of blood. All receptors derive from a girl aged 2-15 years in good health.

The sample holds a few counts of this clonotype. One junction end does not reproduce the germline sequence, and a read error may be involved. The rearrangement uses TRBV28 and TRBJ1-4, with 10 bases aligning to TRBD1. The germline CDR1 and CDR2 sequences are MDHEN and SYDVKM. CDR3 length: 15 amino acids. CDR3 nucleotide sequence: TGTGCCAGCAGTGATCGACAGGGGGCAAGGGAAAAACTGTTCTTT. Protein sequence: CASSDRQGAREKLFF. The complete variable domain, with remaining parts taken from reference TRBV28 and TRBJ1-4, reads DVKVTQSSRYLVKRTGEKVFLECVQDMDHENMFWYRQDPGLGLRLIYFSYDVKMKEKGDIPEGYSVSREKKERFSLILESASTNQTSMYLCASSDRQGAREKLFFGSGTQLSVL.

The V call is TRBV28, the J call TRBJ1-4; 7 positions agree with TRBD1. The germline CDR1 and CDR2 sequences are MDHEN and SYDVKM. J lost 8 bases, V lost 6 bases, and 9 bases had no gene match. The CDR3 extends over 14 amino acids. CDR3 coding DNA: TGTGCCAGCAGAAACGTCGGGACAGCCGAAAAACTGTTTTTT. It codes for CASRNVGTAEKLFF.

The chain carries TRBV4-2 and TRBJ2-3; D uncertain. Germline CDR1 and CDR2: LGHNA and YNFKEQ. Trimming took 1 base from V and 2 from J, leaving 13 bases between them. The CDR3 has 16 amino acids. CDR3 nucleotides: TGTGCCAGCAGCCAAGTTCCAGCGTTCGTCACAGATACGCAGTATTTT. It translates to CASSQVPAFVTDTQYF.

The chain couples TRBV27 to TRBJ1-2; D ambiguous. Germline V CDR1 and CDR2: MNHEY, SMNVEV (reference sequence). With 6 bases removed from V and 6 bases from J, the gap between germline ends came to 11 bases. There are 12 residues in the CDR3. The CDR3 here is CASRSGLHGYTF. The CDR3 coding sequence is TGTGCCAGCAGAAGCGGATTACATGGCTACACCTTC.

Regarding this clonotype: A much bigger clone sits one base away, suggesting this may be a read error. The J gene is TRBJ2-2, the V gene TRBV6-5, with D possibly being TRBD2 (5 bases). The CDR3 length is 14 residues. The V gene lost 2 bases and the J gene lost 4 bases, with 8 bases spanning the gap. Germline V gene sequence: CDR1 MNHEY, CDR2 SVGAGI. The CDR3 sequence: CASSYGLITGELFF. CDR3 DNA sequence: TGTGCCAGCAGTTACGGACTGATCACCGGGGAGCTGTTTTTT.

This clonotype was detected only a few times. This sequence joins TRBV20-1 and TRBJ2-1; 14 positions match TRBD2. CDR3 size: 17 residues. Trimming at V came to 6 bases and at J to 8 bases, leaving 15 bases not matched to a gene. Germline V gene sequence: CDR1 DFQATT, CDR2 SNEGSKA (reference sequence). The CDR3 here is CSAPDPGLAGEGDEQFF. For the CDR3, the DNA is TGCAGTGCCCCTGATCCGGGACTAGCGGGAGAAGGGGATGAGCAGTTCTTC.

This clonotype was found a few times. The junction differs from germline at one of its ends, possibly a read error. The rearrangement links TRBV6-6 to TRBJ2-6; 9 positions match TRBD1. Germline CDR1 MNHNY, CDR2 SVGAGI (reference sequence). This CDR3 is built from 16 residues. CDR3 nucleotides: TGTACCAGCAGTTATCCCGCCGGGACAGGGATAGGGGTCCTGACTTTC. Its translation is CTSSYPAGTGIGVLTF.

The table lists this clonotype with a few counts. This rearrangement joins TRBV12-3 or TRBV12-4 to TRBJ1-3, with D hard to call. The germline V and J ends were trimmed by 6 bases and 3 bases, with 6 bases remaining between them. The CDR3 contains 12 residues. CDR3 in amino acids: CASRSIGNTIYF. The CDR3 region has the DNA TGTGCCAGCAGGTCCATTGGAAACACCATATATTTT.

This clonotype was detected only a few times. The chain couples TRBV27 to TRBJ2-6; D not resolved. Germline values: CDR1 MNHEY, CDR2 SMNVEV (reference sequence). The ends were cut back, 5 bases at V and 0 bases at J, with 14 bases in the middle. The CDR3 is made up of 17 amino acids. CDR3 in amino acids: CASSITESSSGANVLTF. In nucleotides, the CDR3 is TGTGCCAGCAGTATCACGGAATCCTCCTCTGGGGCCAACGTCCTGACTTTC.

This clonotype turned up a few times. The rearrangement joins TRBV27 to TRBJ1-5; D not certain. Germline-derived CDR1 and CDR2 are MNHEY and SMNVEV (reference sequence). The V and J ends lost 3 bases and 1 base respectively, with 7 bases between them. CDR3 size: 14 residues. The CDR3 sequence is CASSFSDSNQPQHF. Written as DNA, the CDR3 is TGTGCCAGCAGTTTTTCGGACAGCAATCAGCCCCAGCATTTT.

V and J are TRBV29-1 and TRBJ2-1; possible D gene TRBD2, 7 bases. The CDR3 consists of 12 residues. V lost 4 bases to trimming and J lost 15 bases, with 19 bases between them. Germline lookup yields CDR1 SQVTM and CDR2 ANQGSEA. This chain's CDR3 is CSVGDEGGGVFF. CDR3 nucleotide sequence: TGCAGCGTTGGAGATGAGGGGGGGGGTGTGTTCTTC.